This T cell receptor beta chain was identified during a study of blood T cell repertoires in COVID-19. Study at large: Samples representing acute and convalescent COVID-19 were sourced from the United States, Italy and Spain. Sample material is recorded as cDNA or gDNA derived from T cells, B-cell-depleted T cells, or PBMCs.

In the source study's methods: Nucleated cell counts were estimated from reference gene primer amplification. Profiled with immunoSEQ multiplex PCR; TCRdb holds only in-frame clones, not every one. The V and J calls and clone size were taken over from that table, and D and trimming were inferred from the DNA. The sample has about 60,000 clones; less than 85% are singletons. Between the trimmed V and J ends, which lost 6 bases and 6 bases, there was a span of 17 bases. This CDR3 spans 14 amino acids. Germline CDR1 MDHEN, CDR2 SYDVKM. The source material was peripheral blood. The source is a man between 65 and 79 years old with active COVID-19. V and J are TRBV28 and TRBJ1-1, with D hard to call. CDR3 coding DNA: TGTGCCAGCAGCCCAAGGGCGGGAAAGGCTGAAGCTTTCTTT. Its protein product is CASSPRAGKAEAFF.